Listed below are T cell receptor beta chains from one sample, sequenced in a study of cytomegalovirus exposure and HLA in healthy donors. Sequencing used immunoSEQ multiplex PCR; TCRdb keeps in-frame clones, though not all of them. The table has around 120,000 clones, 60% to 80% seen once. Sequencing was done on a sample of PBMCs. The receptor source for this set is a man aged 50-60 years in good health and CMV-seropositive. The CDR3 runs from the conserved cysteine through the conserved F or W. The D gene is left open where the match is weak. Clone size is stated in some rows and not others, as once, few, many or a class when expanded.

>TRBD1|NA|TRBJ1-4|TRBV5-8|15
TGTGCCAGCAGCTTCCCGACAGGGACTAATGAAAAACTGTTTTTT
CASSFPTGTNEKLFF
>NA|NA|TRBJ2-7|TRBV6-5|14
TGTGCCAGCAGTTACTCCCCCCGGGTAGGTGAGCAGTACTTC
CASSYSPRVGEQYF
>NA|NA|TRBJ2-5|TRBV2|14
TGTGCCAGCAGTGCAGTGGCCAGGGGAGAGACCCAGTACTTC
CASSAVARGETQYF
>TRBD2|NA|TRBJ2-1|TRBV10-3|16
TGTGCCATCAGTACCCTAGCGGTTAGCTCCTACAATGAGCAGTTCTTC
CAISTLAVSSYNEQFF
>NA|NA|TRBJ1-2|TRBV28|17
TGTGCCAGCAGTTTATCTACGTGGGAGGTCGGGAACTATGGCTACACCTTC
CASSLSTWEVGNYGYTF
>NA|NA|TRBJ1-1|TRBV19|15
TGTGCCAGTAGTTTTAACCAGGCCCTGAACACTGAAGCTTTCTTT
CASSFNQALNTEAFF
>TRBD1|NA|TRBJ1-4|TRBV4-1|15
TGCGCCAGCAGCCCACCGGGACAGGTTAATGAAAAACTGTTTTTT
CASSPPGQVNEKLFF
>TRBD1|NA|TRBJ1-5|TRBV28|16
TGTGCCAGCAGTTTACTGGGGACAGGGAACAATCAGCCCCAGCATTTT
CASSLLGTGNNQPQHF
>TRBD1|NA|TRBJ2-2|TRBV27|15
TGTGCCAGCAGGACAGGGGGCGTCGGCACCGGGGAGCTGTTTTTT
CASRTGGVGTGELFF
>TRBD2|NA|TRBJ2-1|TRBV5-6|15
TGTGCCAGCAGCTTGGAGACTAGCGGGAGGAAGGTGGGGTTCTTC
CASSLETSGRKVGFF
>TRBD1|few|TRBJ1-1|TRBV5-4|14
TGTGCCAGCAGCTCCCGGGACAGAAACACTGAAGCTTTCTTT
CASSSRDRNTEAFF
>TRBD1|NA|TRBJ2-2|TRBV7-9|14
TGTGCCAGCAGCACGGGGACAGACACCGGGGAGCTGTTTTTT
CASSTGTDTGELFF
>NA|few|TRBJ1-6|TRBV2|15
TGTGCCAGCAGGCCCTCCGGGGTAACTAATTCACCCCTCCACTTT
CASRPSGVTNSPLHF
>TRBD2|NA|TRBJ2-7|TRBV5-1|16
TGCGCCAGCAGCCCAAGCGGGACCCACATCGACGACGAGCAGTACTTC
CASSPSGTHIDDEQYF
>TRBD1|NA|TRBJ1-4|TRBV28|17
TGTGCCAGCAGTTTATCTGGGCTTCTCAGGGGGGATGAAAAACTGTTTTTT
CASSLSGLLRGDEKLFF
>NA|NA|TRBJ2-2|TRBV7-2|15
TGTGCCAGCAGCATGGCGAGGGCGAACACCGGGGAGCTGTTTTTT
CASSMARANTGELFF
>TRBD1|NA|TRBJ2-7|TRBV7-6|15
TGTGCCAGCAGCTCGGACAGGGGGCTGGCCTACGAGCAGTACTTC
CASSSDRGLAYEQYF
>NA|NA|TRBJ2-1|TRBV6-5|13
TGTGCCAGCAGCCGATTAGCCTCCGATGAGCAGTTCTTC
CASSRLASDEQFF
>NA|few|TRBJ1-2|TRBV9|13
TGTGCCAGCAGCGGAGACAGTCCCTATGGCTACACCTTC
CASSGDSPYGYTF
>NA|NA|TRBJ2-2|TRBV4-1|16
TGCGCCAGCAGCCGATTCGCGGGGGCGAGCTCCGGGGAGCTGTTTTTT
CASSRFAGASSGELFF
>TRBD1|NA|TRBJ2-2|TRBV5-1|15
TGCGCCAGCAGCTCGACAGGGAGAGACACCGGGGAGCTGTTTTTT
CASSSTGRDTGELFF
>TRBD2|NA|TRBJ2-2|TRBV30|14
TGTGCCTGGAGGCGGCTAGCGGGAGCCGGGGAGCTGTTTTTT
CAWRRLAGAGELFF
>TRBD2|NA|TRBJ2-7|TRBV7-8|17
TGTGCCAGCAGCTTAGCAACCTGGTCTAGCGGACCTACTGAGCAGTACTTC
CASSLATWSSGPTEQYF
>NA|NA|TRBJ2-2|TRBV18|16
TGTGCCAGCTCACCAGTCACAGGTTATGGGCCCGGGGAGCTGTTTTTT
CASSPVTGYGPGELFF
>NA|NA|TRBJ2-7|TRBV7-9|13
TGTGCCAGCAGCTTTACCAGGGACTCCGAGCAGTACTTC
CASSFTRDSEQYF
>NA|NA|TRBJ2-7|TRBV7-3|14
TGTGCCAGCAGCCCATCCGGGACATCCGACGAGCAGTACTTC
CASSPSGTSDEQYF
>NA|NA|TRBJ1-1|TRBV5-6|15
TGTGCCAGCAGCCTTCGACAGAACATGAACACTGAAGCTTTCTTT
CASSLRQNMNTEAFF
>TRBD2|few|TRBJ2-1|TRBV9|16
TGTGCCAGCAGCTCTAGAGGGCCAGGGAGGGACAATGAGCAGTTCTTC
CASSSRGPGRDNEQFF
>TRBD1|NA|TRBJ2-1|TRBV5-1|16
TGCGCCAGCAGCTTCGGCGCAGGGGGCTTCTACAATGAGCAGTTCTTC
CASSFGAGGFYNEQFF
>NA|NA|TRBJ2-5|TRBV5-1|12
TGCGCCAGCAGTACTTCCCAAGAGACCCAGTACTTC
CASSTSQETQYF
>NA|many|TRBJ2-1|TRBV7-2|13
TGTGCCAGCAGCTTACAGGTCTACAATGAGCAGTTCTTC
CASSLQVYNEQFF
>NA|NA|TRBJ1-3|TRBV6-1|14
TGTGCCACGTCGGGGGGGACGGTAGGAAACACCATATATTTT
CATSGGTVGNTIYF
>TRBD1|NA|TRBJ2-6|TRBV28|16
TGTGCCAGCACGAGGACAGGGGTATCTGGGGCCAACGTCCTGACTTTC
CASTRTGVSGANVLTF
>NA|NA|TRBJ1-5|TRBV6-1|14
TGTGCCAGCAGCGACTGGAATAGCAATCAGCCCCAGCATTTT
CASSDWNSNQPQHF
>TRBD2|NA|TRBJ2-2|TRBV7-9|16
TGTGCCAGCAGCCCCCGGACTAGCGCTAACACCGGGGAGCTGTTTTTT
CASSPRTSANTGELFF
>NA|NA|TRBJ1-1|TRBV10-2|12
TGCGCCAGCAGGCGGGGGGACACTGAAGCTTTCTTT
CASRRGDTEAFF
>TRBD1|once|TRBJ1-5|TRBV7-2|13
TGTGCCAGCGGGACAGGGGGCAATCAGCCCCAGCATTTT
CASGTGGNQPQHF
>NA|NA|TRBJ2-1|TRBV11-2|15
TGTGCCAGCAGCCTGACGAGGAGGAGCTACAATGAGCAGTTCTTC
CASSLTRRSYNEQFF
>NA|NA|TRBJ2-1|TRBV6-5|13
TGTGCCAGCAGCCCCCGACTGGGACTTGAGCAGTTCTTC
CASSPRLGLEQFF
>TRBD1|NA|TRBJ1-2|TRBV18|14
TGTGCCAGCTCACCACCAGAACAGGGGCATGGCTACACCTTC
CASSPPEQGHGYTF